These T cell receptor beta chains were read from a single sample in a study of blood T cell repertoires in COVID-19. Generated by immunoSEQ multiplex PCR, the TCRdb table keeps only in-frame clones and is missing some. The data contain around 58,000 clones, 85% of them singletons. Material for sequencing was peripheral blood. All receptors come from a human donor in a cohort sampled during active COVID-19. Each CDR3 is given with its conserved first and last residue. A D gene is named only where the DNA matches it firmly. Rows may omit the clone size; those that give it use once, few, many or a size class.

d_gene	abundance	v_gene	len	j_gene	CDR3aa	CDR3nt
TRBD1	.	TRBV29-1	13	TRBJ1-5	CSVETGVGQPQHF	TGCAGCGTTGAGACAGGGGTTGGTCAGCCCCAGCATTTT
TRBD2	.	TRBV5-4	14	TRBJ2-7	CASSLAGASYEQYF	TGTGCCAGCAGCCTAGCGGGGGCCTCCTACGAGCAGTACTTC
.	.	TRBV11-2	13	TRBJ2-7	CASSSDRSYEQYF	TGTGCCAGCAGCTCGGACAGATCCTACGAGCAGTACTTC
.	.	TRBV30	13	TRBJ1-5	CAWSVGQNQPQHF	TGTGCCTGGAGTGTTGGACAAAATCAGCCCCAGCATTTT
.	.	TRBV6-1	14	TRBJ2-3	CASSDGQSTDTQYF	TGTGCCAGCAGTGATGGACAGAGCACAGATACGCAGTATTTT
TRBD2	.	TRBV5-1	15	TRBJ2-7	CASSFRGTSAYEQYF	TGCGCCAGCAGCTTCCGCGGGACTAGCGCTTACGAGCAGTACTTC
.	.	TRBV7-6	17	TRBJ2-1	CASSLARKLDSYNEQFF	TGTGCCAGCAGCTTAGCGAGGAAACTAGACTCCTACAATGAGCAGTTCTTC
.	.	TRBV7-3	11	TRBJ2-1	CASSLGAGQFF	TGTGCCAGCAGCTTAGGGGCTGGGCAGTTCTTC
.	.	TRBV18	16	TRBJ2-7	CASSPPEVLSSYEQYF	TGTGCCAGCTCACCACCGGAGGTTCTTAGCTCCTACGAGCAGTACTTC
.	.	TRBV7-2	13	TRBJ1-4	CASSLYGGEKLFF	TGTGCCAGCAGCTTATATGGGGGCGAAAAACTGTTTTTT
.	.	TRBV5-1	14	TRBJ2-2	CATSVGVNTGELFF	TGCGCCACCTCGGTCGGGGTGAACACCGGGGAGCTGTTTTTT
.	once	TRBV5-4	16	TRBJ2-6	CASSSRSGVGANVLTF	TGTGCCAGCAGCTCCAGGTCGGGGGTCGGGGCCAACGTCCTGACTTTC
.	.	TRBV24-1	12	TRBJ1-5	CATSDPDQPQHF	TGTGCCACCAGTGATCCTGATCAGCCCCAGCATTTT
TRBD2	.	TRBV7-7	16	TRBJ2-2	CASSPSGGANTGELFF	TGTGCCAGCAGCCCCAGCGGGGGCGCGAACACCGGGGAGCTGTTTTTT
.	.	TRBV5-4	14	TRBJ1-2	CASTIDTSGYGYTF	TGTGCCAGCACCATTGATACTTCGGGTTATGGCTACACCTTC
TRBD2	.	TRBV27	13	TRBJ2-3	CASSLWRGDSQYF	TGTGCCAGCAGTTTATGGCGGGGGGACTCGCAGTATTTT
TRBD1	.	TRBV27	13	TRBJ1-2	CASSLTGIYGYTF	TGTGCCAGCAGTTTGACAGGGATTTATGGCTACACCTTC
TRBD1	few	TRBV4-1	14	TRBJ2-2	CASSRQGNTGELFF	TGCGCCAGCAGCAGACAGGGGAACACCGGGGAGCTGTTTTTT
TRBD1	.	TRBV9	15	TRBJ1-6	CASSAPGQGNSPLHF	TGTGCCAGCAGCGCCCCGGGACAGGGTAATTCACCCCTCCACTTT
TRBD2	.	TRBV2	17	TRBJ2-1	CASRGRLASGNPNEQFF	TGTGCCAGCAGGGGTCGACTAGCGAGTGGCAACCCCAATGAGCAGTTCTTC
TRBD1	.	TRBV30	15	TRBJ1-3	CAWSADRAAGNTIYF	TGTGCCTGGAGTGCTGACAGGGCAGCTGGAAACACCATATATTTT
.	.	TRBV12-3/TRBV12-4	13	TRBJ1-5	CASSPGRNQPQHF	TGTGCCAGCAGTCCCGGGAGAAATCAGCCCCAGCATTTT
.	once	TRBV3-1/TRBV3-2	16	TRBJ1-2	CASSQDGKGGRDGYTF	TGTGCCAGCAGCCAAGATGGGAAGGGAGGGAGGGATGGCTACACCTTC
TRBD2	.	TRBV7-2	16	TRBJ2-5	CASSLGGLAGRETQYF	TGTGCCAGCAGCTTGGGGGGACTAGCGGGGCGAGAGACCCAGTACTTC
TRBD1	once	TRBV10-3	14	TRBJ1-2	CAISDAQGAGGYTF	TGTGCCATCAGTGACGCACAGGGGGCCGGAGGCTACACCTTC
.	once	TRBV19	15	TRBJ2-7	CASSIAAGESYEQYF	TGTGCCAGTAGTATAGCGGCAGGGGAGTCCTACGAGCAGTACTTC
TRBD1	.	TRBV5-6	16	TRBJ2-3	CASSRQGQALTDTQYF	TGTGCCAGCAGCCGACAGGGGCAGGCGCTCACAGATACGCAGTATTTT
TRBD1	.	TRBV9	17	TRBJ2-2	CASSAGVGQGPTGELFF	TGTGCCAGCAGCGCCGGGGTGGGACAGGGTCCTACCGGGGAGCTGTTTTTT
.	once	TRBV12-3/TRBV12-4	12	TRBJ1-1	CASSFSGTEAFF	TGTGCCAGCAGTTTCAGTGGTACTGAAGCTTTCTTT
TRBD1	.	TRBV11-2	13	TRBJ1-2	CASSAQTGNGYTF	TGTGCCAGCAGCGCCCAGACAGGGAATGGCTACACCTTC
TRBD1	.	TRBV27	14	TRBJ1-4	CASSFGTGSEKLFF	TGTGCCAGCAGTTTTGGGACAGGTAGTGAAAAACTGTTTTTT
TRBD1	.	TRBV25-1	14	TRBJ1-5	CASSVTGVNQPQHF	TGTGCCAGCAGTGTTACAGGGGTCAATCAGCCCCAGCATTTT
.	.	TRBV2	14	TRBJ1-5	CASSELGANQPQHF	TGTGCCAGCAGTGAGCTGGGGGCCAATCAGCCCCAGCATTTT
.	.	TRBV7-2	17	TRBJ2-1	CASSPGGTGDSYNEQFF	TGTGCCAGCAGCCCCGGAGGAACGGGGGATTCCTACAATGAGCAGTTCTTC
TRBD2	.	TRBV6-5	15	TRBJ2-5	CASSRAGGSGETQYF	TGTGCCAGCAGCCGAGCGGGGGGCTCGGGAGAGACCCAGTACTTC